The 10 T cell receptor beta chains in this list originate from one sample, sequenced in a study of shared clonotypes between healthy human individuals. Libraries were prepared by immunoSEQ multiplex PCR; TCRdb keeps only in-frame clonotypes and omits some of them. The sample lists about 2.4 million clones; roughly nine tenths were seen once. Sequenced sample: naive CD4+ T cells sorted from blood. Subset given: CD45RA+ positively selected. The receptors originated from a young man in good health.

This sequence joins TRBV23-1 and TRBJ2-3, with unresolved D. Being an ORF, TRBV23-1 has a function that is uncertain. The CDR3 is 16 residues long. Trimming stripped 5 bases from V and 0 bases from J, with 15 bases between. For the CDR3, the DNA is TGCGCCAGCAGTTTCTTCGTGGGGTCTAGCACAGATACGCAGTATTTT. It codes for CASSFFVGSSTDTQYF.

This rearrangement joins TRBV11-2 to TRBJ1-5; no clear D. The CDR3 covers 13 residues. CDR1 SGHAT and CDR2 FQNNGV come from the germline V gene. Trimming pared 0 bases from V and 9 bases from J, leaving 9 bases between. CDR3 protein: CASSLDHRRPQHF. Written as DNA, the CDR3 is TGTGCCAGCAGCTTAGACCATAGGCGGCCCCAGCATTTT.

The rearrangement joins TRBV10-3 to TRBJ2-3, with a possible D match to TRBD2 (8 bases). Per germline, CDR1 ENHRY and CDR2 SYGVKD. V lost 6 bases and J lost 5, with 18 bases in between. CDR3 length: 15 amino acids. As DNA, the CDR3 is TGTGCCATCAGGGGGACAGCGGGGGAGCGAGATACGCAGTATTTT. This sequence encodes CAIRGTAGERDTQYF.

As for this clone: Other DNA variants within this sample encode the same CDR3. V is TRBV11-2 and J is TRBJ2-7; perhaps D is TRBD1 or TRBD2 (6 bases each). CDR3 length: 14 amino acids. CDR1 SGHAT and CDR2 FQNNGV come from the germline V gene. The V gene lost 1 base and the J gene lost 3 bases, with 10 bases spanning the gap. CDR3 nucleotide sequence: TGTGCCAGCAGCTTAGTGGGGGGCAGCTACGAGCAGTACTTC. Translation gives CASSLVGGSYEQYF.

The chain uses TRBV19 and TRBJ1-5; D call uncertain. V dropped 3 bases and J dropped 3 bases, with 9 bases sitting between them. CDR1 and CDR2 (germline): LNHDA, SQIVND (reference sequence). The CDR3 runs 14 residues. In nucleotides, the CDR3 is TGTGCCAGTAGTATTTGGTTAACCAATCAGCCCCAGCATTTT. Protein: CASSIWLTNQPQHF.

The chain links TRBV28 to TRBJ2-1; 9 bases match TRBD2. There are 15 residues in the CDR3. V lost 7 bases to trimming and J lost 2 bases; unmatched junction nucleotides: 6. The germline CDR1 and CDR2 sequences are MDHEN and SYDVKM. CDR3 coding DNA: TGTGCCAGCATCTTTAGCGGGGGCGCCTACAATGAGCAGTTCTTC. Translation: CASIFSGGAYNEQFF.

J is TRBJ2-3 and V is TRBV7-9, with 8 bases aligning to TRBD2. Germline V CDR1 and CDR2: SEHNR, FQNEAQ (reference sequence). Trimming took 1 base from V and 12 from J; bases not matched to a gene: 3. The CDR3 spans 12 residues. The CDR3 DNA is TGTGCCAGCAGCTTAGATCTAGCGGGCCAGTATTTT. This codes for CASSLDLAGQYF.

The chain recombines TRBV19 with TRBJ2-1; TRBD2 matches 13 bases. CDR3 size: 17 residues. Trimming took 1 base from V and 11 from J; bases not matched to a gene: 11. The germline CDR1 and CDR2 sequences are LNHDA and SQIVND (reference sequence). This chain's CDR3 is CASSIARRTSGGAQQFF. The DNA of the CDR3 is TGTGCCAGTAGTATAGCACGGAGAACTAGCGGGGGGGCCCAGCAGTTCTTC.

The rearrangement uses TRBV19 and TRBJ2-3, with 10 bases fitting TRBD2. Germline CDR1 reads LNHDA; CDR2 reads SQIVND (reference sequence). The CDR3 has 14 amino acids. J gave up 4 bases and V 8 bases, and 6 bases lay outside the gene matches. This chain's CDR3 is CASGLAEISDTQYF. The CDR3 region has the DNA TGTGCCAGTGGACTAGCGGAGATTTCAGATACGCAGTATTTT.

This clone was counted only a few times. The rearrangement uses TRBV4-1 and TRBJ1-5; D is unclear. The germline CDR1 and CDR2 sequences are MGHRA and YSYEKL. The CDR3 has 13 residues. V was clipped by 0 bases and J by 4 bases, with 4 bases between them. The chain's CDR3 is CASSQEWNQPQHF. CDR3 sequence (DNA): TGCGCCAGCAGCCAAGAATGGAATCAGCCCCAGCATTTT.